The 17 T cell receptor beta chains reported below all come from one sample, sequenced in a study of vaccination effects on CD4 cells after COVID-19. Antigen-specific CD4+ T cells expanded by the ViraFEST assay with viral peptide pools were then sequenced. Following an approximately eleven-day culture, CD4+ T cells were purified. PCR showed that the person got SARS-CoV-2 infection at some point between March and December 2020. Each participant was given two doses of one vaccine (BNT162b2 or mRNA-1273). The data were produced by immunoSEQ multiplex PCR, yet TCRdb's version contains in-frame clones alone and is incomplete. The repertoire has 15,000 to 20,000 clones, 65% to 75% of them found once; the top ten carry about 20%. No cognate antigen is known for these TCRs. This specimen was CD4+ T cells from PBMCs cultured with SARS-CoV-2 spike peptides, taken after COVID-19 vaccination. The receptor source for this set is a human donor who had a prior SARS-CoV-2 infection.

The J gene is TRBJ1-2, the V gene TRBV6-2 or TRBV6-3; D remains unclear. In germline, CDR1 is MNHEY, CDR2 SVGEGT. This CDR3 contains 11 residues. Trimming stripped 2 bases from V and 7 bases from J, with 5 bases between. CDR3 sequence (DNA): TGTGCCAGCAGTTACCCCTCTGGCTACACCTTC. This gives the protein CASSYPSGYTF.

The J gene is TRBJ1-1, the V gene TRBV5-1; a possible D gene is TRBD1 (6 bases). This CDR3 is 14 amino acids long. CDR1 is SGHRS, CDR2 YFSETQ, per germline. V lost 4 bases and J lost 0, with 10 bases in between. The CDR3 nucleotides read TGCGCCAGCAGCGATACAGGGATGAACACTGAAGCTTTCTTT. Translation gives CASSDTGMNTEAFF.

This clone is medium-sized. J is TRBJ2-3 and V is TRBV7-2, with D perhaps matching TRBD2 (6 bases). Germline V lookup: CDR1 SGHTA, CDR2 FQGNSA. Trimming took 0 bases from V and 2 from J, leaving 15 bases between them. CDR3 length: 17 amino acids. CDR3 sequence: CASSLAGGWKDTDTQYF. DNA of the CDR3: TGTGCCAGCAGCTTAGCGGGGGGTTGGAAAGACACAGATACGCAGTATTTT. Supplemented by reference TRBV7-2 and TRBJ2-3, the full variable domain reads GAGVSQSPSNKVTEKGKDVELRCDPISGHTALYWYRQSLGQGLEFLIYFQGNSAPDKSGLPSDRFSAERTGGSVSTLTIQRTQQEDSAVYLCASSLAGGWKDTDTQYFGPGTRLTVL.

Only a few counts were recorded for this clone. The genes are TRBV28 and TRBJ2-7; 11 bases are a match to TRBD1. Germline lookup yields CDR1 MDHEN and CDR2 SYDVKM. This CDR3 has 14 amino acids. V lost 5 bases to trimming and J lost 7 bases; unmatched junction nucleotides: 7. The CDR3 DNA reads TGTGCCAGCAGTCGCGGACAGGGGGCCGATGAGCAGTACTTC. Residues: CASSRGQGADEQYF.

The genes are TRBV6-5 and TRBJ1-1; unclear D gene. This CDR3 contains 13 residues. CDR1 and CDR2 (germline): MNHEY, SVGAGI. The V gene lost 6 bases and the J gene lost 3 bases, with 11 bases spanning the gap. The DNA for the CDR3 is TGTGCCAGCAGCTCTAGGGTGGACACTGAAGCTTTCTTT. It yields the protein CASSSRVDTEAFF.

J is TRBJ2-3 and V is TRBV20-1; 12 bases fit TRBD2. Germline V lookup: CDR1 DFQATT, CDR2 SNEGSKA (reference sequence). CDR3 length: 18 residues. V dropped 6 bases and J dropped 2; count of bases not matched to a gene: 15. The CDR3 coding sequence is TGCAGTGCCAGTACTAGCGGGAGGCCCGGTTCTCCCACAGATACGCAGTATTTT. Translating gives CSASTSGRPGSPTDTQYF.

This chain links TRBV30 with TRBJ1-6; D is possibly TRBD1 (5 bases). Germline CDR1 is GTSNPN and CDR2 is SVGIG (reference sequence). This CDR3 spans 12 amino acids. Trimming pared 5 bases from V and 10 bases from J, leaving 12 bases between. CDR3 bases: TGTGCCTGGCGCAGGGCGGGATCACCCCTCCACTTT. Translation gives CAWRRAGSPLHF.

CDR3 protein: CASSQTQVAADTQYF. The CDR3 coding sequence is TGTGCCAGCAGCCAAACGCAAGTAGCGGCGGATACGCAGTATTTT. The chain is built from TRBV4-2 and TRBJ2-3; tentatively, D is TRBD2 (6 bases). This CDR3 has 15 residues. Trimming removed 2 bases from V and 6 bases from J, with 15 bases in between. Germline V gene sequence: CDR1 LGHNA, CDR2 YNFKEQ.

This clone has just a few counts. DNA of the CDR3: TGTGCCAGCAGCCGACCGGGACTAGCAGACAATGAGCAGTTCTTC. Protein sequence: CASSRPGLADNEQFF. The genes are TRBV5-4 and TRBJ2-1; 9 bases align to TRBD2. Per germline, CDR1 SGHNT and CDR2 YYREEE (reference sequence). Losses at the gene ends were 4 bases for V and 5 bases for J; bases not matched to a gene: 7. The CDR3 spans 15 residues.

This clone was detected only a few times. This rearrangement joins TRBV19 to TRBJ1-1; D might be TRBD1 (5 bases). The V gene lost 4 bases and the J gene lost 0 bases, with 6 bases spanning the gap. The germline gives CDR1 LNHDA, CDR2 SQIVND (reference sequence). CDR3 length: 13 amino acids. The CDR3 reads CASSRQLNTEAFF. The CDR3 DNA reads as TGTGCCAGTAGTAGACAGCTGAACACTGAAGCTTTCTTT.

The chain joins TRBV4-2 to TRBJ1-6; the match to TRBD1 covers 7 bases. V trimming: 2 bases; J trimming: 6 bases; junction bases outside the gene matches: 7. The germline V gene has CDR1 LGHNA and CDR2 YNFKEQ. CDR3 size: 16 residues. The CDR3 DNA reads TGTGCCAGCAGCCAACCAGGGACAGATCTTAATTCACCCCTCCACTTT. As protein: CASSQPGTDLNSPLHF.

This clone was found once. V usage is TRBV23-1 and J usage is TRBJ1-5; the D gene is possibly TRBD1 (5 bases). TRBV23-1 is assigned to the ORF class and has an uncertain function. The CDR3 has 12 residues. Trimming took 8 bases from V and 7 from J, leaving 12 bases between them. The CDR3 region is CASGAGLQPQHF. The CDR3 bases are TGCGCCAGCGGCGCAGGGTTGCAGCCCCAGCATTTT.

This clone was recorded once. This chain links TRBV7-2 with TRBJ2-1; TRBD2 might be the D (5 bases). The CDR3 length is 14 residues. Between the trimmed V and J ends, which lost 3 bases and 0 bases, there was a span of 6 bases. Germline-derived CDR1 and CDR2 are SGHTA and FQGNSA. CDR3 nucleotide sequence: TGTGCCAGCAGCTTCGACTACTCCTACAATGAGCAGTTCTTC. It is translated as CASSFDYSYNEQFF.

This chain connects TRBV3-1 (or the pseudogene TRBV3-2) to TRBJ1-5; a possible D gene is TRBD1 (6 bases). The CDR3 length is 17 residues. Germline assignment: CDR1 LGHDT and CDR2 YNNKEL (reference sequence). Trimming took 4 bases from V and 0 from J, leaving 16 bases between them. CDR3: CASSRTPGHNSNQPQHF. The DNA of the CDR3 is TGTGCCAGCAGCCGAACACCGGGACACAATAGCAATCAGCCCCAGCATTTT.

This sequence joins TRBV7-2 and TRBJ2-1, with 8 bases identical to TRBD2. J lost 0 bases, V lost 5 bases, and 3 bases had no gene match. The CDR3 consists of 15 residues. The germline CDR1 and CDR2 sequences are SGHTA and FQGNSA. This CDR3 reads CASSHSGSSYNEQFF. CDR3 DNA sequence: TGTGCCAGCAGCCACAGCGGGAGCTCCTACAATGAGCAGTTCTTC.

The chain has TRBV20-1 and TRBJ2-7; 7 bases map to TRBD2. The CDR3 extends over 14 amino acids. Losses at the gene ends were 3 bases for V and 1 base for J; bases not matched to a gene: 6. Germline assignment: CDR1 DFQATT and CDR2 SNEGSKA (reference sequence). CDR3 residues: CSASGGGRSYEQYF. The CDR3 DNA reads TGCAGTGCTAGTGGCGGGGGAAGGTCCTACGAGCAGTACTTC.

The chain couples TRBV5-1 to TRBJ1-1; perhaps TRBD1 as D (6 bases). Germline-derived CDR1 and CDR2 are SGHRS and YFSETQ. Trimming shortened V by 7 bases and J by 12 bases, and 22 bases separated the two germline ends. This CDR3 has 13 amino acids. The CDR3 DNA sequence: TGCGCCAGCGCTCTAGGTTACAGGGAGGAAACTTTCTTT. Protein: CASALGYREETFF.